Listed below are T cell receptor beta chains from one sample, sequenced in a study of T cells in Graves' hyperthyroidism and ophthalmopathy. One entry per CDR3 protein, called by TCRdb with MiXCR from the multiplex PCR reads. The repertoire holds approximately 400,000 distinct CDR3 sequences, less than 20% seen once, with 13% to 15% in the top ten. Sequencing input: blood. All receptors derive from a woman aged 18 to 35 with Graves' hyperthyroidism. Each CDR3 is given with its conserved first and last residue. D genes are given only for firm matches. Some rows mark clone size as missing; the rest say once, few, many or name a class of expanded clone.

cdr3_nt | cdr3_aa | clone_size | v_call | d_call | j_call
TGTGCCAGCAGTCTCCCGGCCGGACAGGCCGGGGAGCTGTTTTTT | CASSLPAGQAGELFF | few | TRBV27 | TRBD1 | TRBJ2-2
TGCGCCAGCAGTGAGTCGGGAACAAGGGTCGAGCAGTACTTC | CASSESGTRVEQYF | NA | TRBV10-2 | NA | TRBJ2-7
TGTGCCAGTAGTTTCGACAGGGGGCGCGGTGAAGCTTTCTTT | CASSFDRGRGEAFF | NA | TRBV19 | TRBD1 | TRBJ1-1
TGTGCCACCAGCAGAGAAGGGAGCACGGGGTCACCCCTCCACTTT | CATSREGSTGSPLHF | NA | TRBV15 | NA | TRBJ1-6
TGCGCCAGCAGCCCTATGGGGCGGGGGCAAGCCTACAATGAGCAGTTCTTC | CASSPMGRGQAYNEQFF | NA | TRBV4-3 | NA | TRBJ2-1
TGCAGTGCTGAGGTGACTAGCGGGTTCTCGTACAATGAGCAGTTCTTC | CSAEVTSGFSYNEQFF | few | TRBV20-1 | TRBD2 | TRBJ2-1
TGTGCCAGCAGCCGTCGGACTAGCGGGAGATACTACGAGCAGTACTTC | CASSRRTSGRYYEQYF | few | TRBV7-9 | TRBD2 | TRBJ2-7
TGTGCCAGTAGTATCGGCAGGTCCAGAGCTTTCTTT | CASSIGRSRAFF | many | TRBV19 | NA | TRBJ1-1
TGTGCCAGCAGCTTAGGGAGAGGACGCCGGACAATGGAGACCCAGTACTTC | CASSLGRGRRTMETQYF | many | TRBV7-9 | NA | TRBJ2-5
TGTGCCAGCAGCCAAGATCGCACCACCCGGCAGTACTTC | CASSQDRTTRQYF | few | TRBV14 | NA | TRBJ2-7
TGTGCCAGCAGTCATGGGGATGGCTACACCTTC | CASSHGDGYTF | many | TRBV12-3/TRBV12-4 | NA | TRBJ1-2
TGTGCCAGCAGCTTGCAGGCGGGGGGCGCAGATACGCAGTATTTT | CASSLQAGGADTQYF | NA | TRBV2 | TRBD2 | TRBJ2-3
TGTGCCCACGGTTGGGGCTACGAGCAGTACTTC | CAHGWGYEQYF | few | TRBV6-1 | NA | TRBJ2-7
TGTGCCAGCGGGGACATGGGCAAGGATGAGCAGTTCTTC | CASGDMGKDEQFF | NA | TRBV6-1 | NA | TRBJ2-1
TGCAGTGCTTCGGGACAGATTAATGAAAAACTGTTTTTT | CSASGQINEKLFF | few | TRBV20-1 | TRBD1 | TRBJ1-4
TGCAGTGCTAGGACATCTTTATCCTACGAGCAGTACTTC | CSARTSLSYEQYF | many | TRBV20-1 | NA | TRBJ2-7
TGTGCCAGCAGTTTTCTTTACGGCGGTACGCAGTATTTT | CASSFLYGGTQYF | many | TRBV12-3/TRBV12-4 | NA | TRBJ2-3
TGCAGTGCCAAGAGGGTAGCGGGAGTAGGAGATACGCAGTATTTT | CSAKRVAGVGDTQYF | NA | TRBV20-1 | TRBD2 | TRBJ2-3
TGTGCCAGCAGTGGGGACATAACCTACGAGCAGTACTTC | CASSGDITYEQYF | many | TRBV6-1 | NA | TRBJ2-7
TGTGCCAGTACGGCGGGGGCTAGCACAGATACGCAGTATTTT | CASTAGASTDTQYF | few | TRBV19 | NA | TRBJ2-3
TGCAGCGTTGAAACCGGGACGGGGAAAAACATTCAGTACTTC | CSVETGTGKNIQYF | many | TRBV29-1 | NA | TRBJ2-4
TGTGCCAGCAGCGACAGGCCAACGAACACCGGGGAGCTGTTTTTT | CASSDRPTNTGELFF | NA | TRBV14 | NA | TRBJ2-2
TGTGCCAGCAGTCCGAGCAGGGGACTCTCCTACGAGCAGTACTTC | CASSPSRGLSYEQYF | many | TRBV27 | NA | TRBJ2-7
TGCGCCAGCAGCTTGGGTTCAGGCTCGAACACTGAAGCTTTCTTT | CASSLGSGSNTEAFF | few | TRBV5-1 | NA | TRBJ1-1
TGTGCCAGCAGCCGGGACAGGGCTGTCGTGAACACTGAAGCTTTCTTT | CASSRDRAVVNTEAFF | many | TRBV6-2/TRBV6-3 | TRBD1 | TRBJ1-1
TGTGCCAGCAGCCAACAGGGGGGCCCGAGAGCTGAAGCTTTCTTT | CASSQQGGPRAEAFF | few | TRBV7-3 | TRBD1 | TRBJ1-1
TGTGCCAGCAGCGTAGGTGCGGGATTCAACGAGCAGTACTTC | CASSVGAGFNEQYF | few | TRBV9 | NA | TRBJ2-7
TGTGCCAGCAGTGAACGTCCTGAGACAGCATACAATGAGCAGTTCTTC | CASSERPETAYNEQFF | few | TRBV6-1 | NA | TRBJ2-1
TGTGCCAGCAGCTTACCTGGGACAGGGTTTTCCGGGGAGCTGTTTTTT | CASSLPGTGFSGELFF | NA | TRBV5-6 | TRBD1 | TRBJ2-2
TGTGCCAGCAGTTTAAGTTCTCCGAGTTTACAGGGGGTTTTCTACGAGCAGTACTTC | CASSLSSPSLQGVFYEQYF | many | TRBV28 | TRBD1 | TRBJ2-7